This T cell receptor beta chain was observed in a study of blood T cells in healthy people across ages. With a J-beta primer mix and a sample-barcoded 5' primer, a second PCR ran 7 to 11 cycles. TCRdb re-analysed the 5' RACE reads in MiXCR, keeping a single row per CDR3 protein. The table includes 1.5 million to 2 million distinct CDR3 sequences, about 50% detected once. Sequencing was done on a sample of blood. The origin of this receptor is a woman between 40 and 50 years old in good health.

The CDR3 region is CASSPSGGIQAYEQYF. CDR3 DNA sequence: TGTGCCAGCAGTCCGAGCGGGGGGATTCAAGCCTACGAGCAGTACTTC. The J gene is TRBJ2-7, the V gene TRBV27, with 9 nucleotides matching TRBD2. The junction had 10 bases not matched to a gene; V was cut back by 5 bases and J by 2 bases. Per the germline V gene, CDR1 is MNHEY and CDR2 is SMNVEV (reference sequence). This CDR3 spans 16 amino acids.